The rows below give T cell receptor beta chains drawn from one sample of a study of cytomegalovirus exposure and HLA in healthy donors. TCRdb's copy holds only in-frame clones and misses some; the assay was immunoSEQ multiplex PCR. The data contain about 200,000 clones, roughly 85% of them seen just once; the ten biggest clones take up under 4.5%. Source material: PBMCs. Source of these receptors: a young woman in good health and CMV-seropositive. CDR3s include the opening cysteine and the closing phenylalanine or tryptophan. A D gene is named only where the DNA matches it firmly. A row's size may be missing; if present it is once, few, many or a size class.

clone size	D gene	V gene	J gene	CDR3 length	CDR3 protein	CDR3 DNA
few	TRBD1	TRBV23-1	TRBJ1-5	17	CASSQSRAGGVNQPQHF	TGCGCCAGCAGTCAATCGAGGGCAGGGGGAGTCAATCAGCCCCAGCATTTT
.	TRBD1	TRBV27	TRBJ1-4	15	CASSPGQGFNEKLFF	TGTGCCAGCAGTCCGGGACAGGGCTTTAATGAAAAACTGTTTTTT
few	.	TRBV19	TRBJ1-2	14	CASSISRVNYGYTF	TGTGCCAGTAGTATTTCGCGGGTGAACTATGGCTACACCTTC
.	TRBD2	TRBV18	TRBJ2-1	15	CASSSTSGAHNEQFF	TGTGCCAGCTCATCGACTAGCGGGGCCCACAATGAGCAGTTCTTC
.	.	TRBV4-1	TRBJ1-2	16	CASSLSRAPLRRGYTF	TGCGCCAGCAGCCTCTCCAGGGCCCCATTAAGGAGAGGCTACACCTTC
.	.	TRBV30	TRBJ1-1	14	CAWSRGIGETEAFF	TGTGCCTGGAGTAGGGGAATTGGGGAAACTGAAGCTTTCTTT
.	.	TRBV5-1	TRBJ2-1	17	CASSSRRNSVLGNEQFF	TGCGCCAGCAGCTCTCGGCGGAATTCCGTCCTAGGCAATGAGCAGTTCTTC
.	.	TRBV6-1	TRBJ2-7	15	CASSANREWPGEQYF	TGTGCCAGCAGTGCAAACAGGGAATGGCCCGGCGAGCAGTACTTC
.	.	TRBV19	TRBJ2-1	15	CASRTGWVLNNEQFF	TGTGCCAGTAGGACAGGATGGGTGCTGAACAATGAGCAGTTCTTC
.	.	TRBV30	TRBJ2-2	15	CAWSVGGSITGELFF	TGTGCCTGGAGTGTAGGTGGGAGTATCACCGGGGAGCTGTTTTTT
once	TRBD1	TRBV9	TRBJ2-7	15	CASSPRGQGTYEQYF	TGTGCCAGCAGCCCGAGGGGACAGGGGACCTACGAGCAGTACTTC
.	.	TRBV5-1	TRBJ2-2	15	CASSPVWRNTGELFF	TGCGCCAGCAGCCCTGTTTGGAGGAACACCGGGGAGCTGTTTTTT
few	TRBD2	TRBV25-1	TRBJ2-1	15	CASSEEGLSRNEQFF	TGTGCCAGCAGTGAAGAGGGACTAAGTCGGAATGAGCAGTTCTTC
.	.	TRBV5-6	TRBJ2-7	13	CASSFDGSYEQYF	TGTGCCAGCAGCTTTGACGGGAGCTACGAGCAGTACTTC
.	TRBD2	TRBV7-9	TRBJ2-1	12	CASTKLAGEQFF	TGTGCCAGCACCAAACTAGCGGGGGAGCAGTTCTTC
.	.	TRBV5-5	TRBJ1-6	17	CASSLTGYSSYNSPPHF	TGTGCCAGCAGCTTGACAGGGTACAGCTCCTATAATTCACCCCCCCACTTT
.	.	TRBV19	TRBJ1-5	15	CASSGTGMGGQPQHF	TGTGCCAGTAGTGGAACAGGGATGGGCGGTCAGCCCCAGCATTTT
.	.	TRBV9	TRBJ2-3	14	CASSVAGDTDTQYF	TGTGCCAGCAGCGTAGCGGGGGACACAGATACGCAGTATTTT
.	.	TRBV5-6	TRBJ2-7	13	CASSLGLTYEQYF	TGTGCCAGCAGCTTGGGACTTACCTACGAGCAGTACTTC
few	TRBD2	TRBV6-1	TRBJ2-7	17	CASSEPAGGYSSYEQYF	TGTGCCAGCAGTGAACCAGCGGGAGGTTATAGCTCCTACGAGCAGTACTTC
.	.	TRBV29-1	TRBJ1-2	17	CSVGSRDSEVGYYGYTF	TGCAGCGTGGGTTCCCGGGACTCGGAGGTAGGGTACTATGGCTACACCTTC
.	.	TRBV11-3	TRBJ2-1	20	CASSFPLGLAAKVGYNEQFF	TGTGCCAGCAGCTTTCCCCTCGGGCTAGCAGCTAAGGTGGGATACAATGAGCAGTTCTTC
once	TRBD1	TRBV2	TRBJ2-1	13	CVSSMTGNNEQFF	TGTGTCAGCAGTATGACAGGGAACAATGAGCAGTTCTTC
.	.	TRBV2	TRBJ1-1	14	CASSDFKTYSEAFF	TGTGCCAGCAGTGACTTTAAGACTTATTCTGAAGCTTTCTTT
.	TRBD2	TRBV7-6	TRBJ2-1	13	CASSPSSGGSPFF	TGTGCCAGCAGCCCGTCTAGCGGAGGGTCTCCGTTCTTC
.	.	TRBV7-9	TRBJ1-2	13	CASSRPGSGGYTF	TGTGCCAGCAGCCGCCCCGGGTCCGGGGGCTACACCTTC